The 5 T cell receptor beta chains reported below all come from one sample, sequenced in a study of graft-versus-host responses after intestinal transplantation. Sequencing was performed with immunoSEQ multiplex PCR; in TCRdb, only in-frame clones are kept and a portion is missing. The sample has about 120,000 clones; roughly 96% are singletons. Their specific antigens are unknown. This sample comprised unstimulated CD8+ T cells sorted from spleen or lymph node cells, obtained before intestinal transplant. Receptors were obtained from a human donor who received an intestinal transplant.

This chain uses TRBV19 with TRBJ1-5, with D tentatively TRBD1 (5 bases). Per germline, CDR1 LNHDA and CDR2 SQIVND (reference sequence). V lost 7 bases, J lost 10 bases, and 17 bases lay in between. CDR3 size: 13 residues. Here the CDR3 reads CASKRGRAKPQHF. The CDR3 DNA reads TGTGCCAGTAAGAGGGGCAGGGCAAAACCCCAGCATTTT.

The CDR3 DNA is TGTGCCAGCAGCTTAGGGGGGTTGGATGGCTACACCTTC. Protein sequence: CASSLGGLDGYTF. The V and J genes are TRBV7-8 and TRBJ1-2, with a possible D match to TRBD1 (5 bases). Germline CDR1 is SGHVS and CDR2 is FQNEAQ. The CDR3 is 13 amino acids. V shed 1 base and J shed 6 bases, with 9 bases lying between them.

The chain links TRBV19 to TRBJ2-1; D is perhaps TRBD2 (6 bases). Germline V gives CDR1 LNHDA, CDR2 SQIVND (reference sequence). The CDR3 is 15 amino acids. V lost 3 bases and J lost 2, with 11 bases in between. This chain's CDR3 is CASSIRRDPYNEQFF. In DNA, the CDR3 is TGTGCCAGTAGTATCCGGCGGGATCCCTACAATGAGCAGTTCTTC.

The genes are TRBV9 and TRBJ2-5, with 9 bases fitting TRBD1. There are 15 residues in the CDR3. Germline V gene data show CDR1 as SGDLS and CDR2 as YYNGEE. V trimming: 2 bases; J trimming: 4 bases; junction bases outside the gene matches: 6. Here the CDR3 reads CASSVGQGGGETQYF. The CDR3 DNA sequence: TGTGCCAGCAGCGTGGGACAGGGAGGGGGAGAGACCCAGTACTTC.

The chain links TRBV7-3 to TRBJ2-1, with D possibly matching TRBD2 (6 bases). The germline CDR1 and CDR2 sequences are SGHTA and FQGTGA. The CDR3 contains 13 residues. Trimming shortened V by 2 bases and J by 8 bases, and 10 bases separated the two germline ends. CDR3 sequence (DNA): TGTGCCAGCAGCTTAGAAGTAGCGGATGAGCAGTTCTTC. Residues: CASSLEVADEQFF.